This passage covers 23 T cell receptor beta chains from one sample sequenced in a study of graft-versus-host responses after intestinal transplantation. For these TCRs, the target antigens are not known. Clones were sequenced by immunoSEQ multiplex PCR, and TCRdb holds only the in-frame ones, with some missing. The data show approximately 97,000 clones, roughly 89% seen once. The source was unstimulated CD4+ T cells sorted from spleen or lymph node cells, collected before transplant. The receptors here all came from a human donor who was the organ donor for an intestinal transplant.

The J gene is TRBJ2-3, the V gene TRBV4-2, with D tentatively TRBD1 (6 bases). Germline CDR1 reads LGHNA; CDR2 reads YNFKEQ. There are 17 residues in the CDR3. V lost 0 bases to trimming and J lost 2 bases, with 15 bases between them. CDR3 sequence (DNA): TGTGCCAGCAGCCAAGATATAAGAGGGGGAACCACAGATACGCAGTATTTT. It codes for CASSQDIRGGTTDTQYF.

The sample holds a few counts of this clone. One junction end does not reproduce the germline sequence, and a read error may be involved. This chain links TRBV7-7 with TRBJ1-6, with TRBD1 matching 9 bases. Germline V gives CDR1 SSHAT, CDR2 FNYEAQ (reference sequence). This CDR3 is 13 amino acids long. The CDR3, as DNA: TGTGCTAGCAGCTCGGACAGGGGATCACCCCTCCACTTT. Encoded protein: CASSSDRGSPLHF.

The chain is built from TRBV19 and TRBJ2-1, with 9 bases lining up with TRBD1. This CDR3 has 15 amino acids. Germline trimming cut 5 bases from V and 10 bases from J; bases unmatched to any gene: 12. Germline V CDR1 and CDR2: LNHDA, SQIVND (reference sequence). In DNA, the CDR3 is TGTGCCAGTAGTCCTCGCCACAGGGGGCAGAGGGAGCAGTTCTTC. Residues: CASSPRHRGQREQFF.

Only one count was recorded for this clone. This chain joins TRBV18 and TRBJ1-6, with TRBD1 identical over 8 bases. The CDR3 runs 15 residues. Trimming removed 0 bases from V and 10 bases from J; junction bases left unmatched: 5. CDR1 and CDR2 from the germline V gene are KGHSH and LQKENI. CDR3 loop: CASSPPGQVVSPLHF. The CDR3 nucleotides are TGTGCCAGCTCACCACCGGGACAGGTTGTATCACCCCTCCACTTT.

This sequence joins TRBV6-5 and TRBJ1-1; D gene unclear. CDR1 is MNHEY, CDR2 SVGAGI, per germline. The germline V and J ends were trimmed by 2 bases and 5 bases, with 12 bases remaining between them. The CDR3 is 14 amino acids. CDR3 nucleotide sequence: TGTGCCAGCAGTTACAGAGGGAGGAAGACTGAAGCTTTCTTT. Its translation is CASSYRGRKTEAFF.

The chain couples TRBV27 to TRBJ1-2; 7 bases are shared with TRBD1. The CDR3 extends over 15 amino acids. With 0 bases clipped from V and 4 bases from J, the junction kept 5 bases outside the gene matches. CDR1 MNHEY and CDR2 SMNVEV come from the germline V gene (reference sequence). The CDR3: CASSLSPTGFYGYTF. The CDR3 nucleotides read TGTGCCAGCAGTTTATCCCCGACAGGGTTCTATGGCTACACCTTC.

The chain couples TRBV5-6 to TRBJ2-7; 8 nucleotides match TRBD1. With 2 bases clipped from V and 2 bases from J, the junction kept 3 bases outside the gene matches. The CDR3 spans 14 residues. Germline V gene sequence: CDR1 SGHDT, CDR2 YYEEEE. The CDR3 reads CASSFRDRTYEQYF. The DNA for the CDR3 is TGTGCCAGCAGCTTCCGGGACAGGACCTACGAGCAGTACTTC. The whole variable domain, filled in from reference TRBV5-6 and TRBJ2-7, reads DAGVTQSPTHLIKTRGQQVTLRCSPKSGHDTVSWYQQALGQGPQFIFQYYEEEERQRGNFPDRFSGHQFPNYSSELNVNALLLGDSALYLCASSFRDRTYEQYFGPGTRLTVT.

This chain links TRBV5-1 with TRBJ1-6; 7 bases map to TRBD1. The V gene's germline CDR1 is SGHRS and CDR2 YFSETQ. J was trimmed by 8 bases and V by 2 bases; bases with no gene match: 7. CDR3 length equals 15 residues. The CDR3 region has the DNA TGCGCCAGCAGCTTTTCAGGGGGTTTAGATTCACCCCTCCACTTT. Its protein is CASSFSGGLDSPLHF.

This chain joins TRBV9 and TRBJ1-1; 7 positions agree with TRBD1. The CDR3 is 14 amino acids. V shed 4 bases, J shed 6 bases, and the junction held 9 bases outside the gene matches. Germline V gives CDR1 SGDLS, CDR2 YYNGEE. The CDR3 loop reads CASSIRDSLAEAFF. In DNA, the CDR3 is TGTGCCAGCAGCATCCGGGACAGCTTGGCTGAAGCTTTCTTT. The full variable domain, rest sourced from reference TRBV9 and TRBJ1-1, is DSGVTQTPKHLITATGQRVTLRCSPRSGDLSVYWYQQSLDQGLQFLIQYYNGEERAKGNILERFSAQQFPDLHSELNLSSLELGDSALYFCASSIRDSLAEAFFGQGTRLTVV.

The gene calls are TRBV7-7 and TRBJ2-5, with D possibly matching TRBD2 (5 bases). Germline-derived CDR1 and CDR2 are SSHAT and FNYEAQ (reference sequence). V shed 5 bases and J shed 3 bases, with 13 bases lying between them. The CDR3 spans 14 residues. The CDR3 protein is CASSLGLREETQYF. The CDR3 DNA is TGTGCCAGCAGCCTTGGACTCCGGGAAGAGACCCAGTACTTC.

The rearrangement links TRBV4-3 to TRBJ2-1; 7 bases are a match to TRBD2. Germline lookup yields CDR1 LGHNA and CDR2 YSLEER. The CDR3 length is 15 residues. V shed 0 bases, J shed 4 bases, and the junction held 3 bases outside the gene matches. The CDR3 DNA follows: TGCGCCAGCAGCCAAGATGGGGGGGGGTACAATGAGCAGTTCTTC. The encoded protein is CASSQDGGGYNEQFF.

This chain uses TRBV6-6 with TRBJ2-1, with 9 positions matching TRBD1. The CDR3 loop spans 15 amino acids. Germline V gene sequence: CDR1 MNHNY, CDR2 SVGAGI (reference sequence). The ends lost 8 bases at V and 12 bases at J; junction bases unmatched: 17. CDR3 in amino acids: CASVRKDRGLRRQFF. The CDR3 DNA reads TGTGCCAGCGTACGGAAGGACAGGGGTCTCCGGAGGCAGTTCTTC.

This clone was observed a few times. The CDR3 reads CASSVVAGGLTGELFF. Here the CDR3 DNA reads TGTGCCAGCAGCGTGGTAGCGGGGGGTCTAACCGGGGAGCTGTTTTTT. The chain employs TRBV5-4 and TRBJ2-2, with 10 positions matching TRBD2. V trimming: 4 bases; J trimming: 5 bases; junction bases outside the gene matches: 8. Germline-derived CDR1 and CDR2 are SGHNT and YYREEE (reference sequence). CDR3 length: 16 residues.

This clone was seen just once. This rearrangement joins TRBV10-3 to TRBJ2-3; 9 bases line up with TRBD2. This CDR3 region has 15 residues. Per germline, CDR1 ENHRY and CDR2 SYGVKD. The ends lost 10 bases at V and 4 bases at J; junction bases unmatched: 12. The CDR3, as DNA: TGTGCCACCCACCGCGGGGGGGCCGCGGCAGATACGCAGTATTTT. Its protein product is CATHRGGAAADTQYF.

The rearrangement uses TRBV19 and TRBJ2-5; D may be TRBD1 (6 bases). This CDR3 contains 15 residues. V lost 3 bases to trimming and J lost 2 bases, with 13 bases between them. In germline, CDR1 is LNHDA, CDR2 SQIVND (reference sequence). This CDR3 is CASSIHNTGQETQYF. The CDR3 DNA follows: TGTGCCAGTAGTATCCATAACACAGGGCAAGAGACCCAGTACTTC.

This clone was counted once. The V call is TRBV4-1, the J call TRBJ2-7, with D perhaps TRBD1 (6 bases). Trimming took 4 bases from V and 3 from J, leaving 16 bases between them. There are 15 residues in the CDR3. Germline CDR1 and CDR2: MGHRA and YSYEKL. CDR3 protein: CASSLVPGTIYEQYF. DNA of the CDR3: TGCGCCAGCAGCCTCGTACCGGGGACAATCTACGAGCAGTACTTC.

The CDR3 here is CASSPGTETYEQYF. DNA for the CDR3: TGTGCCAGCTCCCCCGGGACAGAGACCTACGAGCAGTACTTC. The chain combines TRBV18 with TRBJ2-7, with TRBD1 matching 7 bases. This CDR3 has 14 residues. With 6 bases clipped from V and 2 bases from J, the junction kept 7 bases outside the gene matches. Per germline, CDR1 KGHSH and CDR2 LQKENI.

The chain links TRBV7-9 to TRBJ1-4; D gene uncertain. Germline V gene sequence: CDR1 SEHNR, CDR2 FQNEAQ (reference sequence). The germline V and J ends were trimmed by 2 bases and 10 bases, with 14 bases remaining between them. The CDR3 is made up of 14 amino acids. The CDR3 nucleotides are TGTGCCAGCAGCTTATTCGAGGGTATCGGAAAACTGTTTTTT. Residues: CASSLFEGIGKLFF.

This clone has only one observation. This chain connects TRBV28 to TRBJ2-2; 7 bases are shared with TRBD1. Germline values: CDR1 MDHEN, CDR2 SYDVKM. The V segment lost 4 bases and the J segment 6 bases; nucleotides outside the gene matches: 8. The CDR3 is 15 amino acids. This CDR3 reads CASSSQGRVPGELFF. Here the CDR3 DNA reads TGTGCCAGCAGTTCACAGGGGCGGGTACCCGGGGAGCTGTTTTTT.

Written as DNA, the CDR3 is TGTGCCAGCAGCCCCTTATCGGCAGGGGGAGCGTACGAGCAGTACTTC. Its protein is CASSPLSAGGAYEQYF. The genes are TRBV4-2 and TRBJ2-7, with 7 bases that match TRBD1. From germline, CDR1 is LGHNA and CDR2 YNFKEQ. With 4 bases clipped from V and 4 bases from J, the junction kept 13 bases outside the gene matches. CDR3 length equals 16 residues.

This sequence joins TRBV19 and TRBJ2-2; 9 nucleotides match TRBD1. The CDR3 sequence is 15 residues long. Trimming at V came to 4 bases and at J to 4 bases, leaving 4 bases not matched to a gene. CDR1 is LNHDA and CDR2 is SQIVND in the germline V gene (reference sequence). DNA of the CDR3: TGTGCCAGTAGTACTGGACAGGGGCGCACCGGGGAGCTGTTTTTT. As protein: CASSTGQGRTGELFF. The variable domain in full, completed from reference TRBV19 and TRBJ2-2, reads DGGITQSPKYLFRKEGQNVTLSCEQNLNHDAMYWYRQDPGQGLRLIYYSQIVNDFQKGDIAEGYSVSREKKESFPLTVTSAQKNPTAFYLCASSTGQGRTGELFFGEGSRLTVL.

The gene calls are TRBV27 and TRBJ1-1; 10 bases align to TRBD1. This CDR3 is 14 amino acids long. The V and J ends lost 4 bases and 5 bases, in that order; junction bases with no gene match: 4. Germline values: CDR1 MNHEY, CDR2 SMNVEV (reference sequence). The CDR3 DNA sequence: TGTGCCAGCAGTTCTTGGACAGGGGGGACTGAAGCTTTCTTT. Amino acid sequence: CASSSWTGGTEAFF.

The table lists this clone with a few counts. The chain couples TRBV27 to TRBJ2-5; a possible D gene is TRBD2 (6 bases). Germline V gene lookup returns CDR1 MNHEY and CDR2 SMNVEV (reference sequence). Trimming pared 5 bases from V and 2 bases from J, leaving 12 bases between. This CDR3 is 14 amino acids long. As DNA, the CDR3 is TGTGCCAGCAGTCCTCGGGGGACTCAAGAGACCCAGTACTTC. Its translation is CASSPRGTQETQYF.